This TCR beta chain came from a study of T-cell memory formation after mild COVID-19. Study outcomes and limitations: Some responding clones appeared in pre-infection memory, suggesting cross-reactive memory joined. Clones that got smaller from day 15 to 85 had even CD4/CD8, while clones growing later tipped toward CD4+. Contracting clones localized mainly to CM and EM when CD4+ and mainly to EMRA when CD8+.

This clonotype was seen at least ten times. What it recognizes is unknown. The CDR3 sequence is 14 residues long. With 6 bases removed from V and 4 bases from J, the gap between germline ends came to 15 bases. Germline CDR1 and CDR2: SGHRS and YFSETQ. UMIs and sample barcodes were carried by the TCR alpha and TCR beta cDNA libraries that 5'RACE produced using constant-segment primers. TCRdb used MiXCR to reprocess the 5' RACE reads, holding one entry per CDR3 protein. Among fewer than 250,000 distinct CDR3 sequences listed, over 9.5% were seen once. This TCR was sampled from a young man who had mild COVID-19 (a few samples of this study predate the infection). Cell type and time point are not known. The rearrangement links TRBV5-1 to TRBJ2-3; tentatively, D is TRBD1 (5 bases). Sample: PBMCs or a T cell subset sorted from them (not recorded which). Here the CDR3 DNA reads TGCGCCAGCAACCAGGGTGATATCCCAGATACGCAGTATTTT. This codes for CASNQGDIPDTQYF.